These 13 T cell receptor beta chains share one sample of origin, sequenced in a study of cytomegalovirus exposure and HLA in healthy donors. PCR was performed using 60 Vbeta and 13 Jbeta primers. The assay was immunoSEQ multiplex PCR, and TCRdb's table has in-frame clones only and misses some. The sample table sets out 90,000 to 120,000 clones. The specimen was PBMCs. The receptors derive from a man aged 50 to 59 in good health and CMV-seronegative.

The chain has TRBV29-1 and TRBJ1-2, with TRBD1 identical over 7 bases. The CDR3 is made up of 15 amino acids. From germline, CDR1 is SQVTM and CDR2 ANQGSEA. Losses at the gene ends were 0 bases for V and 6 bases for J; bases not matched to a gene: 10. CDR3 amino acids: CSVEDWRAGGNGYTF. CDR3 bases: TGCAGCGTTGAAGACTGGCGGGCAGGGGGGAATGGCTACACCTTC. The full variable domain, completed using reference TRBV29-1 and TRBJ1-2, is SAVISQKPSRDICQRGTSLTIQCQVDSQVTMMFWYRQQPGQSLTLIATANQGSEATYESGFVIDKFPISRPNLTFSTLTVSNMSPEDSSIYLCSVEDWRAGGNGYTFGSGTRLTVV.

The CDR3 sequence is CASSPPGSLSTQYF. The CDR3 DNA is TGTGCCAGCTCACCACCCGGGTCCCTCAGTACGCAGTATTTT. V is TRBV18 and J is TRBJ2-3; D is uncertain. The germline V gene encodes CDR1 KGHSH and CDR2 LQKENI. V lost 0 bases, J lost 8 bases, and 12 bases lay in between. The CDR3 has 14 amino acids. The entire variable domain, with the rest obtained from reference TRBV18 and TRBJ2-3, is as follows: NAGVMQNPRHLVRRRGQEARLRCSPMKGHSHVYWYRQLPEEGLKFMVYLQKENIIDESGMPKERFSAEFPKEGPSILRIQQVVRGDSAAYFCASSPPGSLSTQYFGPGTRLTVL.

This chain links TRBV11-3 with TRBJ2-2; 7 bases align to TRBD1. This CDR3 is built from 14 residues. V lost 5 bases and J lost 7; bases outside the gene matches: 7. Germline assignment: CDR1 SGHNT and CDR2 YENEEA. This CDR3 reads CASSRGGSGGELFF. CDR3 nucleotide sequence: TGTGCCAGCAGCAGAGGGGGCTCCGGCGGGGAGCTGTTTTTT.

The chain recombines TRBV19 with TRBJ1-4, with D possibly TRBD1 on 5 matching bases. The CDR3 is 14 amino acids. Germline CDR1 LNHDA, CDR2 SQIVND (reference sequence). Trimming pared 3 bases from V and 8 bases from J, leaving 13 bases between. CDR3 sequence reads: CASSIWGVKEKLFF. DNA of the CDR3: TGTGCCAGTAGTATCTGGGGGGTTAAGGAAAAACTGTTTTTT.

The chain recombines TRBV7-6 with TRBJ1-3; TRBD1 matches at 8 bases. CDR1 and CDR2 (germline): SGHVS, FNYEAQ. This CDR3 region has 16 residues. V trimming: 5 bases; J trimming: 2 bases; junction bases outside the gene matches: 8. In nucleotides, the CDR3 is TGTGCCAGCAGCCCGGGGACAGGCGGGCCTGGAAACACCATATATTTT. This encodes CASSPGTGGPGNTIYF.

This chain joins TRBV7-9 and TRBJ2-7, with TRBD1 as a possible D gene (6 bases). The germline CDR1 and CDR2 sequences are SEHNR and FQNEAQ (reference sequence). The CDR3 is made up of 14 amino acids. V lost 8 bases to trimming and J lost 0 bases, with 14 bases between them. The CDR3 loop is CASDGTLDSYEQYF. In DNA, the CDR3 is TGTGCCAGCGACGGGACACTCGACTCCTACGAGCAGTACTTC.

The V gene is TRBV10-3, the J gene TRBJ2-2, with D maybe TRBD2 (6 bases). The CDR3 is made up of 15 amino acids. Trimming removed 6 bases from V and 1 base from J, with 12 bases in between. Germline V lookup: CDR1 ENHRY, CDR2 SYGVKD. The CDR3 spells CAIRPGTQNTGELFF. The CDR3, as DNA: TGTGCCATCAGGCCCGGGACTCAGAACACCGGGGAGCTGTTTTTT.

The chain is built from TRBV11-3 and TRBJ2-7; 9 bases are shared with TRBD1. V lost 5 bases to trimming and J lost 2 bases; unmatched junction nucleotides: 7. CDR1 and CDR2 from the germline V gene are SGHNT and YENEEA. The CDR3 is 15 residues long. The DNA for the CDR3 is TGTGCCAGCAGCAGGACAGGGGAAATCACCTACGAGCAGTACTTC. This encodes CASSRTGEITYEQYF.

The rearrangement uses TRBV6-6 and TRBJ1-5; 8 positions agree with TRBD1. Germline loops: CDR1 MNHNY, CDR2 SVGAGI (reference sequence). V was clipped by 5 bases and J by 4 bases; unmatched bases: 10. The CDR3 contains 16 residues. This CDR3 reads CASSPRTGFANQPQHF. CDR3 sequence (DNA): TGTGCCAGCAGTCCACGGACAGGGTTCGCAAATCAGCCCCAGCATTTT.

This chain connects TRBV6-4 to TRBJ1-1, with a weak D call TRBD1 (5 bases). The CDR3 contains 13 residues. Trimming left V 6 bases short and J 4 bases short, with 12 bases between. Looked up from germline, CDR1 is MRHNA and CDR2 is SNTAGT. The CDR3 region is CASRLTASTEAFF. CDR3 DNA: TGTGCCAGCAGACTGACAGCTTCCACTGAAGCTTTCTTT.

The rearrangement uses TRBV19 and TRBJ2-5; 11 nucleotides align to TRBD2. Germline V lookup: CDR1 LNHDA, CDR2 SQIVND (reference sequence). The CDR3 totals 16 residues. The ends lost 3 bases at V and 5 bases at J; junction bases unmatched: 8. In DNA form, the CDR3 reads TGTGCCAGTAGTATCTTAGCGGGGGGGCCCGGCGAGACCCAGTACTTC. Translating gives CASSILAGGPGETQYF.

The CDR3 sequence: CAISEWDSNSPLHF. The CDR3 DNA is TGTGCCATCAGTGAGTGGGACAGCAATTCACCCCTCCACTTT. V and J are TRBV10-3 and TRBJ1-6; TRBD1 matches at 7 bases. Looked up from germline, CDR1 is ENHRY and CDR2 is SYGVKD. V trimming: 1 base; J trimming: 7 bases; junction bases outside the gene matches: 1. CDR3 length equals 14 residues.

The chain has TRBV11-2 and TRBJ1-1; 7 bases map to TRBD1. Germline V gives CDR1 SGHAT, CDR2 FQNNGV. The CDR3 extends over 14 amino acids. The junction had 7 bases not matched to a gene; V was cut back by 2 bases and J by 7 bases. DNA for the CDR3: TGTGCCAGCAGCTTATCGACAGGGAGCGGTGAAGCTTTCTTT. It codes for CASSLSTGSGEAFF.